Below, one T cell receptor beta chain is given with its context. Its cognate antigen has yet to be identified. From each donor, a 2.5 ml peripheral blood sample was collected into PAXgene tubes and kept at -80 degrees C. Without any T cell sorting, total RNA was extracted from whole blood using the PAXgene blood miRNA kit on an automated QIAcube. Peripheral blood from monozygotic twin pairs who were concordant or discordant for inflammatory bowel disease underwent deep TCRalpha and TCRbeta repertoire profiling using unique molecular barcoding. For every twin pair, smoking habits were documented, and each individual was categorised as a current, former or never smoker. These data come from a study of monozygotic twins with inflammatory bowel disease (dated by TCRdb to about 2019). For context, the study as a whole: The full study comprised some 30 monozygotic twin pairs: nine German pairs (four IBD-concordant, five IBD-discordant) and 19 IBD-discordant Danish pairs. The search for disease-associated traits relied mainly on comparing IBD patients with their genetically identical healthy co-twins within discordant pairs. Each individual had, on average, about 151 000 unique TCRalpha sequences and 181 000 unique TCRbeta sequences available for analysis. The research as a whole found: Compared with healthy twins, IBD patients had fewer clonotypes in common with other individuals, a difference most pronounced in patients showing signs of disease activity. The results gave no support for a single strong signal or clonotype linked to IBD. Background noise and inter-individual variability may have been introduced into the repertoires by the differing immunosuppressive treatments among patients. Measured by the inverse Simpson index, TCRbeta repertoire diversity was lower in IBD patients than in their healthy co-twins. The analysis was unable to tell different T cell subtypes apart. Concordant and discordant twins showed no difference in repertoire similarity, possibly because of limited statistical power.

Libraries were prepared through 5' RACE. Each TCR library was prepared from about 4,000 ng of total RNA. For each sample, cDNA was synthesized in eight separate reactions using SMARTScribe reverse transcriptase. During cDNA synthesis, unique molecular identifiers containing a 6-nucleotide sample barcode were introduced by template switching. Amplification of TCRalpha and TCRbeta cDNA involved two nested PCRs of approximately 16 and 10 cycles, and each PCR was followed by bead purification. Before amplification, the cDNA was both treated with uracil DNA-glycosylase and purified with the QIAquick PCR purification kit. The second PCR added Illumina TruSeq-compatible adapters along with sample-specific barcodes. TapeStation and Qubit were used to check library quality and concentration, and 5 to 6.5 ng of each library was pooled. Sequencing of pooled libraries was carried out on an Illumina HiSeq2500 single-index Rapid Run using 2 x 100 bp reads and custom sequencing primers. The authors' pipeline ran thus. MiGEC version 1.2.6 was used for UMI-based consensus assembly, which corrected PCR and sequencing errors. MiXCR version 2.1.1 handled V(D)J alignment, clonotype assembly and CDR3 extraction. To normalise gene usage, clonotype sharing and MAIT/NKT TCR abundance, the top 1000, 10 000 and 20 000 clonotypes in each sample were analysed. Diversity was computed as the inverse Simpson index with the vegan R package after downsampling to 27 000 UMIs. Statistical testing used paired Mann-Whitney U tests on the discordant twin pairs and applied Benjamini-Hochberg correction for multiple testing. With the reads reprocessed by TCRdb, a single entry stands for each CDR3 protein sequence and no DNA is reported. TCRdb, rather than the study authors, made the V and J calls. This sample's records show approximately 340,000 distinct CDR3 sequences. In total, the top ten clones hold under 2.5% of the sample.

The germline V gene (reference sequence) specifies MNHEY as CDR1 and SMNVEV as CDR2. Spanning cysteine to phenylalanine, the CDR3 consists of 13 amino acids. The record lacks a DNA sequence. This TCR derives from a human donor with ulcerative colitis or Crohn's disease, or a healthy co-twin of an affected twin (not recorded which). The sequencing sample was made of blood. The receptor chain draws on TRBV27 and TRBJ1-1. The CDR3 sequence is CASSPRYWEAAFF.